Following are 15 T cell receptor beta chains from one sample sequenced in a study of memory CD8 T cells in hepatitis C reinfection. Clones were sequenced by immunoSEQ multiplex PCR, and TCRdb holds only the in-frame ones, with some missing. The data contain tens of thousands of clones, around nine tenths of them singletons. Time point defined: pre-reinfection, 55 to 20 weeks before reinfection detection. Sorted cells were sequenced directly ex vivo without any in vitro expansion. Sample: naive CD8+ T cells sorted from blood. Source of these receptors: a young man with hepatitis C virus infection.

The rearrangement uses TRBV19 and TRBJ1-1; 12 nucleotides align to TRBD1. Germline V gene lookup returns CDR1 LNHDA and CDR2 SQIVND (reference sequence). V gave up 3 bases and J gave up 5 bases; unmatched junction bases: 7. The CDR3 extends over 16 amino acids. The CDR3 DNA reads TGTGCCAGTAGTATGGGGACAGGGGGCCGAGGGACTGAAGCTTTCTTT. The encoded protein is CASSMGTGGRGTEAFF.

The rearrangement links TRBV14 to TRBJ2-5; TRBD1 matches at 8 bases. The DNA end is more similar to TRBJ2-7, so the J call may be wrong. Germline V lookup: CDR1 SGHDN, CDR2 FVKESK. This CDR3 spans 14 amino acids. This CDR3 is CASSPRDRTYEQYF. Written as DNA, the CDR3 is TGTGCCAGCAGCCCAAGGGACAGGACTTACGAGCAGTACTTC.

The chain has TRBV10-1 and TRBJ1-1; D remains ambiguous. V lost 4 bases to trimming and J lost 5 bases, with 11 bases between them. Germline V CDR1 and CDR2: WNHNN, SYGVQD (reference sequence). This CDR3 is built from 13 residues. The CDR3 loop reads CASSGGFGTEAFF. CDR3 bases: TGCGCCAGCAGTGGCGGGTTCGGGACTGAAGCTTTCTTT.

CDR3 coding DNA: TGTGCCATCAGTGAGTCGGGGAGCGGGGGTTACGAGCAGTACTTC. This codes for CAISESGSGGYEQYF. The rearrangement joins TRBV10-3 to TRBJ2-7, with 8 nucleotides matching TRBD2. Germline lookup yields CDR1 ENHRY and CDR2 SYGVKD. V trimming: 0 bases; J trimming: 4 bases; junction bases outside the gene matches: 5. CDR3 length equals 15 residues.

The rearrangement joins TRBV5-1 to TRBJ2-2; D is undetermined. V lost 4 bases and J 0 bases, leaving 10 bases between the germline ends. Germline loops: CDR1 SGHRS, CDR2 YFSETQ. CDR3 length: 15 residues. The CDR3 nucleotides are TGCGCCAGCAGCGCGGCTGTCACGAACACCGGGGAGCTGTTTTTT. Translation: CASSAAVTNTGELFF. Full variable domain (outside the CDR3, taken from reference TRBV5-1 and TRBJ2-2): KAGVTQTPRYLIKTRGQQVTLSCSPISGHRSVSWYQQTPGQGLQFLFEYFSETQRNKGNFPGRFSGRQFSNSRSEMNVSTLELGDSALYLCASSAAVTNTGELFFGEGSRLTVL.

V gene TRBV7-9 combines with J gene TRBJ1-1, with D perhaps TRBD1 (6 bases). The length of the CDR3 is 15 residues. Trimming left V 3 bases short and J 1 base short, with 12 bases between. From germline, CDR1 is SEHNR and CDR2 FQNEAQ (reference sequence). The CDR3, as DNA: TGTGCCAGCAGCTTCCCGGGACAACGGAACACTGAAGCTTTCTTT. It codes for CASSFPGQRNTEAFF.

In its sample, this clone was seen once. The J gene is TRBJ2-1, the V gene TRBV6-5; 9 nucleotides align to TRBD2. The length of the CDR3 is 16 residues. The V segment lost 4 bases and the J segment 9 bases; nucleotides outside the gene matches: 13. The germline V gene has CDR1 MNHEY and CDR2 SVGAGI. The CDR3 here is CASSSASGLAGSEQFF. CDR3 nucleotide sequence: TGTGCCAGCAGTTCGGCATCGGGACTAGCAGGGAGTGAGCAGTTCTTC.

In DNA form, the CDR3 reads TGTGCCAGCAGCTTAGGGGCTAGCGGGAGGTCAAAGACCCAGTACTTC. It yields the protein CASSLGASGRSKTQYF. The J gene is TRBJ2-5, the V gene TRBV13; 11 bases are shared with TRBD2. With 0 bases clipped from V and 6 bases from J, the junction kept 6 bases outside the gene matches. Germline V gene sequence: CDR1 PRHDT, CDR2 FYEKMQ (reference sequence). The CDR3 is 16 amino acids.

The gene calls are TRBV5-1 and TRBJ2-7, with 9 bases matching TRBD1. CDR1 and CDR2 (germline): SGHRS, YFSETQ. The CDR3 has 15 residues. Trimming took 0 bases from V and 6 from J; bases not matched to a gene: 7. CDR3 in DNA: TGCGCCAGCAGCTTGGGGGGACAGGGAACCTCCGAGCAGTACGTC. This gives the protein CASSLGGQGTSEQYV.

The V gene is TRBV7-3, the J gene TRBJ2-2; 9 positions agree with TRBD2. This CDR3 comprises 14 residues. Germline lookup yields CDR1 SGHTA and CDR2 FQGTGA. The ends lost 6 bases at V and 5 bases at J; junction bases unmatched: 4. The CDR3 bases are TGTGCCAGCAGTTCTAGCGGGATGACCGGGGAGCTGTTTTTT. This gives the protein CASSSSGMTGELFF.

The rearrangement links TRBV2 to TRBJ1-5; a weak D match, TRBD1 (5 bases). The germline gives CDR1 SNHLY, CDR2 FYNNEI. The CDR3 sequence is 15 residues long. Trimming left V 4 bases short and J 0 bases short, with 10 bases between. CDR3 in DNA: TGTGCCAGCAGTGGGACATTCAATAGCAATCAGCCCCAGCATTTT. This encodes CASSGTFNSNQPQHF.

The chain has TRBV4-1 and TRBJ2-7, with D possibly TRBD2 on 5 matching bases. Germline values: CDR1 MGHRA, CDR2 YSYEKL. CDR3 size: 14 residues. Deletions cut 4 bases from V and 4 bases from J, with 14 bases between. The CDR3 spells CASSPRPGDYEQYF. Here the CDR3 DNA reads TGCGCCAGCAGCCCCAGGCCCGGGGATTACGAGCAGTACTTC.

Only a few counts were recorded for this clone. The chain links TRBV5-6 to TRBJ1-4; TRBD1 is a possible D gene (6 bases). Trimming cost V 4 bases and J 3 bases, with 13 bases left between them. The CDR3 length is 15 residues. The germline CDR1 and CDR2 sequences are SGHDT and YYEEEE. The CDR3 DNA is TGTGCCAGCAGCGTCGTTAAGGGGGCTAATGAAAAACTGTTTTTT. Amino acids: CASSVVKGANEKLFF.

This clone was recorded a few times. CDR3 nucleotide sequence: TGCGCCAGCAGCATTGGACAGGCAACAACTAATGAAAAACTGTTTTTT. The encoded protein is CASSIGQATTNEKLFF. The chain carries TRBV5-1 and TRBJ1-4; TRBD1 matches at 7 bases. V lost 4 bases and J lost 0; bases outside the gene matches: 6. The germline V gene has CDR1 SGHRS and CDR2 YFSETQ. The CDR3 is made up of 16 amino acids.

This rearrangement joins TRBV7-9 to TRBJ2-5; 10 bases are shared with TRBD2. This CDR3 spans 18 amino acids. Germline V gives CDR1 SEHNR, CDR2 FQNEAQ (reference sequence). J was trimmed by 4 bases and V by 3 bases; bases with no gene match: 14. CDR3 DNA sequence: TGTGCCAGCAGCTTTTTTAGCGGGGGGCAAAATTGGGGAGAGACCCAGTACTTC. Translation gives CASSFFSGGQNWGETQYF. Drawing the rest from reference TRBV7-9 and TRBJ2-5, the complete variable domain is DTGVSQNPRHKITKRGQNVTFRCDPISEHNRLYWYRQTLGQGPEFLTYFQNEAQLEKSRLLSDRFSAERPKGSFSTLEIQRTEQGDSAMYLCASSFFSGGQNWGETQYFGPGTRLLVL.